This is a list of T cell receptor beta chains from one sample in a study of shared clonotypes between healthy human individuals. Libraries were prepared by immunoSEQ multiplex PCR; TCRdb keeps only in-frame clonotypes and omits some of them. The sample has roughly 720,000 clones; around 91% are singletons. Source material: memory CD8+ T cells from PBMCs. These receptors came from a man aged 18 to 30 in good health. Some clones in this sample may be carry-over from other donors' samples. CDR3s include the opening cysteine and the closing phenylalanine or tryptophan. Each record gives: clone size, D gene, V gene, J gene, CDR3 protein, CDR3 DNA. D genes are given only for firm matches. Not every row has a clone size; where given, it reads once, few, many or a size class.

NA	NA	TRBV4-1	TRBJ2-7	CASSQVGALGGYHEQYF	TGCGCCAGCAGCCAAGTGGGGGCGTTGGGAGGGTACCACGAGCAGTACTTC
NA	TRBD2	TRBV7-9	TRBJ2-7	CASSSQGTSVYEQYF	TGTGCCAGCAGCTCCCAGGGGACTAGCGTATACGAGCAGTACTTC
NA	TRBD2	TRBV7-9	TRBJ2-7	CASSSWTSGTYEQYF	TGTGCCAGCAGCTCTTGGACTAGCGGGACCTACGAGCAGTACTTC
NA	NA	TRBV2	TRBJ2-1	CASSEAPLGDNEQFF	TGTGCCAGCAGTGAAGCGCCGCTAGGGGACAATGAGCAGTTCTTC
NA	NA	TRBV6-5	TRBJ1-4	CASSYSNGFGKLFF	TGTGCCAGCAGTTACTCGAACGGTTTCGGAAAACTGTTTTTT
NA	NA	TRBV7-9	TRBJ2-1	CASSLTPNEQFF	TGTGCCAGCAGCTTAACTCCCAATGAGCAGTTCTTC
NA	NA	TRBV4-1	TRBJ2-5	CASSQVAAAETQYF	TGCGCCAGCAGCCAAGTGGCGGCAGCGGAGACCCAGTACTTC
NA	NA	TRBV13	TRBJ1-2	CASSDSDGSDYGYTF	TGTGCCAGCAGCGATTCGGACGGGTCCGACTATGGCTACACCTTC
NA	NA	TRBV9	TRBJ2-7	CASSASADSVGRYEQYF	TGTGCCAGCAGCGCCAGTGCCGACTCGGTAGGGAGGTACGAGCAGTACTTC
NA	NA	TRBV10-2	TRBJ2-3	CASSEQLSTDTQYF	TGCGCCAGCAGTGAACAACTTAGCACAGATACGCAGTATTTT
NA	NA	TRBV5-6	TRBJ1-2	CASSLVEGNYGYTF	TGTGCCAGCAGCTTGGTAGAGGGGAACTATGGCTACACCTTC
once	NA	TRBV10-3	TRBJ1-1	CAISDRGGDTEAFF	TGTGCCATCAGTGACAGGGGAGGGGACACTGAAGCTTTCTTT
NA	NA	TRBV6-5	TRBJ1-2	CASSFVQGSYGYTF	TGTGCCAGCAGTTTCGTCCAGGGGAGCTATGGCTACACCTTC
NA	NA	TRBV14	TRBJ2-7	CASSQGRGDSYEQYF	TGTGCCAGCAGCCAAGGCAGGGGGGATTCGTACGAGCAGTACTTC
once	NA	TRBV28	TRBJ1-5	CASSLNQPQHF	TGTGCCAGCAGTCTTAATCAGCCCCAGCATTTT
few	NA	TRBV6-1	TRBJ1-1	CASRTRAPRDAFF	TGTGCCAGCAGGACCAGGGCCCCCAGGGACGCTTTCTTT
once	TRBD1	TRBV7-9	TRBJ2-5	CATRGGEETQYF	TGTGCCACCCGAGGGGGCGAGGAGACCCAGTACTTC
NA	NA	TRBV27	TRBJ2-7	CASSGGGYVYEQYF	TGTGCCAGCAGCGGAGGGGGGTATGTCTACGAGCAGTACTTC
NA	NA	TRBV28	TRBJ2-5	CASSRGTGGKQETQYF	TGTGCCAGCAGTAGGGGGACGGGGGGAAAGCAAGAGACCCAGTACTTC
NA	TRBD1	TRBV7-9	TRBJ1-6	CASSLTGSNSPLHF	TGTGCCAGCAGCCTGACAGGGTCGAATTCACCCCTCCACTTT
NA	TRBD1	TRBV7-9	TRBJ2-7	CASSMSRQGARMYEQYF	TGTGCCAGCAGCATGTCTCGACAGGGGGCGCGGATGTACGAGCAGTACTTC
NA	TRBD1	TRBV7-9	TRBJ2-2	CASSLQGARNTGELFF	TGTGCCAGCAGCCTACAGGGGGCGCGGAACACCGGGGAGCTGTTTTTT
once	NA	TRBV2	TRBJ1-5	CASVDPRASNQPQHF	TGTGCCAGTGTCGACCCCCGGGCCAGTAATCAGCCCCAGCATTTT
once	TRBD2	TRBV15	TRBJ2-7	CATSSITGGEQYF	TGTGCCACCAGCAGTATTACGGGGGGAGAGCAGTACTTC
NA	NA	TRBV6-1	TRBJ1-1	CASSTYGGPEAFF	TGTGCCAGCAGTACCTACGGGGGACCTGAAGCTTTCTTT
NA	NA	TRBV28	TRBJ2-1	CASSLPPRLGIYEQFF	TGTGCCAGCAGTTTACCGCCCCGACTAGGTATATATGAGCAGTTCTTC
NA	TRBD2	TRBV2	TRBJ2-7	CASSGGLAGGDYEQYF	TGTGCCAGCAGTGGAGGGTTAGCGGGAGGAGACTACGAGCAGTACTTC
NA	NA	TRBV28	TRBJ2-5	CASSRLALKEGETQYF	TGTGCCAGCAGCCGGCTCGCCCTAAAGGAGGGGGAGACCCAGTACTTC
once	TRBD2	TRBV15	TRBJ2-2	CATSRGGAGTGELFF	TGTGCCACCAGCAGAGGCGGAGCGGGAACCGGGGAGCTGTTTTTT
NA	NA	TRBV7-2	TRBJ1-1	CASSLLSTEAFF	TGTGCCAGCAGCTTACTCAGCACTGAAGCTTTCTTT
NA	NA	TRBV15	TRBJ2-7	CATSSEWAESYEQYF	TGTGCCACCAGCTCCGAGTGGGCCGAGTCCTACGAGCAGTACTTC
NA	NA	TRBV9	TRBJ2-7	CASSVGSNYEQYF	TGTGCCAGCAGCGTAGGATCGAACTACGAGCAGTACTTC
NA	NA	TRBV29-1	TRBJ1-2	CSVEGGGNYGYTF	TGCAGCGTTGAAGGGGGAGGGAACTATGGCTACACCTTC
once	TRBD2	TRBV6-1	TRBJ2-7	CASTGLGIGYEQYF	TGTGCCAGCACAGGACTAGGCATCGGGTACGAGCAGTACTTC
NA	NA	TRBV15	TRBJ2-3	CATSRDDGVGTDTQYF	TGTGCCACCAGCAGGGATGACGGAGTCGGCACAGATACGCAGTATTTT
NA	NA	TRBV15	TRBJ2-1	CATSPLSAGGGEQFF	TGTGCCACCAGCCCACTAAGCGCCGGCGGTGGTGAGCAGTTCTTC
NA	NA	TRBV28	TRBJ2-1	CATTGVRQFF	TGTGCCACTACAGGCGTTAGGCAGTTCTTC
NA	NA	TRBV28	TRBJ2-7	CASSWAGLEQYF	TGTGCCAGCAGTTGGGCGGGGTTGGAGCAGTACTTC
NA	NA	TRBV5-1	TRBJ1-2	CASSLGPNPNYGYTF	TGCGCCAGCAGCTTGGGGCCCAATCCGAACTATGGCTACACCTTC
NA	TRBD2	TRBV6-1	TRBJ2-2	CASSEEGLAGSSTGELFF	TGTGCCAGCAGTGAAGAGGGACTAGCGGGATCGTCCACCGGGGAGCTGTTTTTT
once	NA	TRBV4-1	TRBJ2-5	CASSQGPTQETQYF	TGCGCCAGCAGCCAAGGGCCCACACAAGAGACCCAGTACTTC
NA	TRBD1	TRBV27	TRBJ1-2	CASSPPGQNYGYTF	TGTGCCAGCAGCCCCCCGGGACAGAACTATGGCTACACCTTC
NA	NA	TRBV6-6	TRBJ2-4	CASSQGLVENIQYF	TGTGCCAGCAGTCAGGGACTTGTCGAAAACATTCAGTACTTC
once	NA	TRBV9	TRBJ2-7	CASSLTGTPTYEQYF	TGTGCCAGCAGCCTGACCGGGACCCCCACCTACGAGCAGTACTTC
NA	NA	TRBV18	TRBJ2-7	CASSPPDDYQQYF	TGTGCCAGCTCACCGCCGGATGACTACCAGCAGTACTTC
once	TRBD2	TRBV5-5	TRBJ2-7	CASSSVSGRPYEQYF	TGTGCCAGCAGCAGCGTTAGCGGGAGACCCTACGAGCAGTACTTC
NA	NA	TRBV5-6	TRBJ2-5	CASSLLRAFSGEQYF	TGTGCCAGCAGCTTGTTGCGGGCATTCTCAGGGGAGCAGTACTTC
NA	TRBD1	TRBV5-1	TRBJ1-1	CASSWAGGTEAFF	TGCGCCAGCAGCTGGGCAGGGGGGACTGAAGCTTTCTTT
NA	TRBD2	TRBV6-1	TRBJ2-7	CASSEGAVGEGGYEQYF	TGTGCCAGCAGTGAAGGGGCCGTAGGGGAGGGAGGCTACGAGCAGTACTTC
NA	NA	TRBV27	TRBJ1-4	CASSPLMGITEKLFF	TGTGCCAGCAGCCCACTCATGGGGATAACTGAAAAACTGTTTTTT
NA	TRBD1	TRBV9	TRBJ2-1	CASSPTGNYNEQFF	TGTGCCAGCAGCCCGACAGGGAACTACAATGAGCAGTTCTTC
NA	TRBD2	TRBV10-2	TRBJ2-7	CASGPSGEYEQYF	TGCGCCAGCGGGCCTAGCGGAGAATACGAGCAGTACTTC
NA	NA	TRBV27	TRBJ2-1	CASSLIFRSRNEQFF	TGTGCCAGCAGCCTGATATTCCGATCTCGAAATGAGCAGTTCTTC
NA	TRBD1	TRBV11-3	TRBJ2-5	CASSLGQGARETQYF	TGTGCCAGCAGCTTAGGACAGGGGGCGCGGGAGACCCAGTACTTC
NA	TRBD2	TRBV4-1	TRBJ2-1	CASSLAGTSTHEQFF	TGCGCCAGCAGTCTGGCCGGGACTAGCACCCATGAGCAGTTCTTC